This T cell receptor beta chain came from a study of T-cell reconstitution after alpha-beta-depleted transplantation in children. Study-wide results and caveats: It was newly produced T cells that mostly accounted for T-cell counts and diversity one year after transplant.

This clonotype has ten or more counts. Its specificity is not known. Germline V lookup: CDR1 SGHVS, CDR2 FQNEAQ. The J segment lost 2 bases and the V segment lost 6 bases, leaving 5 bases of the junction unmatched. CDR3 length: 14 amino acids. Unique molecular identifiers were built into the TCRbeta library. TCRdb processed the PCR reads anew with MiXCR; each CDR3 protein has one entry. The profile covers around 800,000 distinct CDR3 sequences, with 15% to 20% appearing a single time and around 4.5% taken by the ten largest. The chain couples TRBV7-8 to TRBJ2-7; 9 bases are shared with TRBD2. The sequence was obtained from a male patient younger than 18 who had a stem cell transplant for acute lymphoblastic leukemia, so the T cells may come from the graft donor. The sample consisted of PBMCs, mostly from graft donor cells, taken 360 days after TCRalphabeta/CD19-depleted stem cell transplant. The CDR3 sequence: CASRLTSGAYEQYF. DNA of the CDR3: TGTGCCAGCAGGCTGACTAGCGGAGCCTACGAGCAGTACTTC. Full variable domain (outside the CDR3, taken from reference TRBV7-8 and TRBJ2-7): GAGVSQSPRYKVAKRGQDVALRCDPISGHVSLFWYQQALGQGPEFLTYFQNEAQLDKSGLPSDRFFAERPEGSVSTLKIQRTQQEDSAVYLCASRLTSGAYEQYFGPGTRLTVT.